This T cell receptor (beta chain) was sequenced in a study of low-dose radiotherapy and immunotherapy resistance in tumors. Trimming stripped 5 bases from V and 0 bases from J, with 20 bases between. This CDR3 is 18 amino acids long. Germline V gives CDR1 DFQATT, CDR2 SNEGSKA (reference sequence). The treatment that donors received included nivolumab, ipilimumab, aspirin, low-dose cyclophosphamide and low-dose radiotherapy. First-strand cDNA used TRAV- and TRBV-specific primers, covering alpha and beta chains. It was with a constant-region primer and a V-primer adapter that TCRs were amplified over around 18 PCR cycles. TCRdb reprocessed the reads via MiXCR and lists one record per CDR3 protein. The table has 9,500 to 10,000 distinct CDR3 sequences, roughly 80% seen once.

This chain links TRBV20-1 with TRBJ2-6; D might be TRBD1 (6 bases). The receptor was derived from a human donor with advanced metastatic prostate, ovarian, gallbladder or colorectal cancer (not recorded which). This table probably holds off-target reads from a library built for another chain. CDR3 nucleotides: TGCAGTGCTCATACACCAAGACAGGTTAGCTCTGGGGCCAACGTCCTGACTTTC. Its translation is CSAHTPRQVSSGANVLTF.